A selection of T cell receptor beta chains follows, all from one sample in a study of blood T cell repertoires in COVID-19. The repertoire was sequenced with immunoSEQ multiplex PCR; TCRdb's copy has only in-frame clones and lacks some. The repertoire holds about 120,000 clones, with roughly four fifths as singletons. The sample was peripheral blood. The receptors were sampled from a man between 65 and 85 years old with active or convalescent COVID-19. Each CDR3 is given with its conserved first and last residue. Each record gives: V gene, D gene, J gene, clone size, CDR3 protein, CDR3 DNA. The D gene is left open where the match is weak. The size entry is marked missing in some rows and otherwise reads once, few, many or a size class.

v_gene: TRBV6-5
d_gene: NA
j_gene: TRBJ2-1
abundance: NA
CDR3aa: CASSPTLDLNEQFF
CDR3nt: TGTGCCAGCAGTCCGACCCTGGACTTAAATGAGCAGTTCTTC

v_gene: TRBV6-5
d_gene: NA
j_gene: TRBJ2-7
abundance: NA
CDR3aa: CASSSLRPYEQYF
CDR3nt: TGTGCCAGCAGTTCACTTCGTCCCTACGAGCAGTACTTC

v_gene: TRBV2
d_gene: TRBD1
j_gene: TRBJ1-2
abundance: NA
CDR3aa: CASRGTGGNYGYTF
CDR3nt: TGTGCCAGCAGAGGGACAGGGGGGAACTATGGCTACACCTTC

v_gene: TRBV2
d_gene: NA
j_gene: TRBJ1-6
abundance: NA
CDR3aa: CASSPDNSPLHF
CDR3nt: TGTGCCAGCAGTCCGGATAATTCACCCCTCCACTTT

v_gene: TRBV2
d_gene: NA
j_gene: TRBJ2-5
abundance: NA
CDR3aa: CAASGQQETQYF
CDR3nt: TGTGCCGCCTCAGGACAGCAAGAGACCCAGTACTTC

v_gene: TRBV3-1/TRBV3-2
d_gene: TRBD2
j_gene: TRBJ2-1
abundance: once
CDR3aa: CASSQARGGDEQFF
CDR3nt: TGTGCCAGCAGCCAAGCCCGGGGGGGCGATGAGCAGTTCTTC

v_gene: TRBV11-3
d_gene: NA
j_gene: TRBJ2-1
abundance: NA
CDR3aa: CASGHPVTNEQFF
CDR3nt: TGTGCCAGCGGACATCCGGTCACCAATGAGCAGTTCTTC

v_gene: TRBV9
d_gene: NA
j_gene: TRBJ2-1
abundance: NA
CDR3aa: CASSVGGYYNEQFF
CDR3nt: TGTGCCAGCAGCGTAGGAGGGTACTACAATGAGCAGTTCTTC

v_gene: TRBV9
d_gene: NA
j_gene: TRBJ1-1
abundance: NA
CDR3aa: CASSTLETTEAFF
CDR3nt: TGTGCCAGCAGCACCCTAGAGACCACTGAAGCTTTCTTT

v_gene: TRBV4-3
d_gene: NA
j_gene: TRBJ2-3
abundance: few
CDR3aa: CASSQESYSTDTQYF
CDR3nt: TGCGCCAGCAGCCAAGAGTCCTACTCTACAGATACGCAGTATTTT

v_gene: TRBV6-2/TRBV6-3
d_gene: NA
j_gene: TRBJ1-5
abundance: NA
CDR3aa: CASSYGRVGNQPQHF
CDR3nt: TGTGCCAGCAGTTACGGGAGGGTTGGCAATCAGCCCCAGCATTTT

v_gene: TRBV5-1
d_gene: NA
j_gene: TRBJ2-7
abundance: NA
CDR3aa: CASSPKEATRGQYF
CDR3nt: TGCGCCAGCAGCCCAAAAGAGGCAACCCGGGGGCAGTACTTC

v_gene: TRBV7-9
d_gene: NA
j_gene: TRBJ2-3
abundance: NA
CDR3aa: CASSPPGLQITDTQYF
CDR3nt: TGTGCCAGCAGCCCCCCAGGGCTACAAATCACAGATACGCAGTATTTT

v_gene: TRBV7-2
d_gene: NA
j_gene: TRBJ2-1
abundance: NA
CDR3aa: CASSLDGVGEQFF
CDR3nt: TGTGCCAGCAGCTTAGACGGGGTAGGTGAGCAGTTCTTC

v_gene: TRBV9
d_gene: NA
j_gene: TRBJ2-1
abundance: NA
CDR3aa: CASSSVSRGEQFF
CDR3nt: TGTGCCAGCAGTAGTGTGTCGCGCGGTGAGCAGTTCTTC

v_gene: TRBV2
d_gene: TRBD2
j_gene: TRBJ2-1
abundance: NA
CDR3aa: CASSGGTGGGSYNEQFF
CDR3nt: TGTGCCAGCAGTGGGGGAACCGGCGGGGGCTCCTACAATGAGCAGTTCTTC

v_gene: TRBV5-1
d_gene: TRBD1
j_gene: TRBJ2-6
abundance: once
CDR3aa: CASSLGGQGAIGANVLTF
CDR3nt: TGCGCCAGCAGCTTGGGAGGACAGGGTGCGATTGGGGCCAACGTCCTGACTTTC

v_gene: TRBV21-1
d_gene: NA
j_gene: TRBJ1-1
abundance: NA
CDR3aa: CASSKGSNSGGTEAFF
CDR3nt: TGTGCCAGCAGCAAAGGGTCAAATTCAGGGGGCACTGAAGCTTTCTTT

v_gene: TRBV12-3/TRBV12-4
d_gene: NA
j_gene: TRBJ2-7
abundance: NA
CDR3aa: CASSLRDASEQYF
CDR3nt: TGTGCCAGCAGTCTACGGGATGCCTCCGAGCAGTACTTC

v_gene: TRBV19
d_gene: NA
j_gene: TRBJ2-1
abundance: many
CDR3aa: CASSKVSKDEQFF
CDR3nt: TGTGCCAGTAGTAAGGTTAGCAAGGATGAGCAGTTCTTC

v_gene: TRBV15
d_gene: TRBD2
j_gene: TRBJ2-4
abundance: NA
CDR3aa: CATSRDRASGSNIQYF
CDR3nt: TGTGCCACCAGCAGAGATCGGGCTAGCGGGAGTAACATTCAGTACTTC

v_gene: TRBV18
d_gene: NA
j_gene: TRBJ2-5
abundance: NA
CDR3aa: CASSPPFRQETQYF
CDR3nt: TGTGCCAGCTCACCACCGTTCCGGCAAGAGACCCAGTACTTC

v_gene: TRBV5-1
d_gene: NA
j_gene: TRBJ2-5
abundance: NA
CDR3aa: CASSLAGYQETQYF
CDR3nt: TGCGCCAGCAGCTTGGCGGGGTACCAAGAGACCCAGTACTTC

v_gene: TRBV10-3
d_gene: NA
j_gene: TRBJ2-1
abundance: NA
CDR3aa: CAISERAPGEGNEQFF
CDR3nt: TGTGCCATCAGTGAAAGGGCCCCGGGAGAGGGTAATGAGCAGTTCTTC

v_gene: TRBV5-4
d_gene: TRBD1
j_gene: TRBJ2-7
abundance: few
CDR3aa: CASSSTGGFIGQYF
CDR3nt: TGTGCCAGCAGCTCGACAGGGGGGTTTATCGGGCAGTACTTC

v_gene: TRBV4-1
d_gene: TRBD1
j_gene: TRBJ1-3
abundance: NA
CDR3aa: CASSQVDFGTGVGNTIYF
CDR3nt: TGCGCCAGCAGCCAAGTTGATTTTGGGACAGGGGTCGGAAACACCATATATTTT

v_gene: TRBV25-1
d_gene: NA
j_gene: TRBJ1-5
abundance: NA
CDR3aa: CASSNSGGQPQHF
CDR3nt: TGTGCCAGCAGTAACTCGGGGGGGCAGCCCCAGCATTTT